Listed below are T cell receptor beta chains from one sample, sequenced in a study of a mutant IDH1 vaccine in newly diagnosed glioma. Libraries were prepared by immunoSEQ multiplex PCR; TCRdb keeps only in-frame clonotypes and omits some of them. The data hold tens of thousands of clones, with around 79% observed a single time. Antigens for these TCRs are unknown. The starting material was PBMCs, obtained from a glioma patient whose treatment included an IDH1 peptide vaccine. These TCRs come from a woman between 40 and 55 years old with glioma. Some clones in this sample may be carry-over from other donors' samples. CDR3s include the opening cysteine and the closing phenylalanine or tryptophan. The D gene is left open where the match is weak. Only part of the rows carry a size: once, few, many, or a class if the clone is expanded.

j_call clone_size d_call v_call cdr3_aa cdr3_nt
TRBJ2-3 once - TRBV5-4 CASSLEAVTDTQYF TGTGCCAGCAGCTTGGAGGCGGTCACAGATACGCAGTATTTT
TRBJ1-1 medium-sized - TRBV18 CASGTGRALNTEAFF TGTGCCAGCGGAACAGGGAGGGCCCTGAACACTGAAGCTTTCTTT
TRBJ2-1 - TRBD2 TRBV29-1 CSVDHPSGGINEQFF TGCAGCGTTGATCATCCTAGCGGGGGGATTAATGAGCAGTTCTTC
TRBJ1-1 - - TRBV14 CASSLSPGNTEAFF TGTGCCAGCAGCCTCTCACCTGGGAACACTGAAGCTTTCTTT
TRBJ1-2 once - TRBV7-9 CASSLPGEAGYTF TGTGCCAGCAGCTTACCAGGAGAGGCTGGCTACACCTTC
TRBJ2-2 - TRBD2 TRBV9 CASSGTSGRAVNTGELFF TGTGCCAGCAGTGGGACTAGCGGGAGGGCCGTAAACACCGGGGAGCTGTTTTTT
TRBJ2-5 - - TRBV9 CASSVGARGTQYF TGTGCCAGCAGCGTAGGTGCCAGGGGGACCCAGTACTTC
TRBJ1-4 - - TRBV20-1 CSAINGVELFF TGCAGTGCTATTAACGGAGTCGAACTGTTTTTT
TRBJ2-7 - TRBD2 TRBV28 CASRGGASGRYYEQYF TGTGCCAGCAGGGGGGGGGCGAGCGGGAGATACTACGAGCAGTACTTC
TRBJ1-3 - - TRBV4-2 CASSQDPSGRGNTIYF TGTGCCAGCAGCCAAGATCCGTCAGGGAGAGGAAACACCATATATTTT
TRBJ1-2 - - TRBV19 CASSMAGRGGLRYGYTF TGTGCCAGTAGTATGGCGGGCAGGGGAGGGCTGCGCTATGGCTACACCTTC
TRBJ1-2 - - TRBV6-1 CASSLGQLTPYGYTF TGTGCCAGCAGTCTAGGTCAGCTGACCCCCTATGGCTACACCTTC
TRBJ2-5 - TRBD2 TRBV4-3 CASSQLRGRGQETQYF TGCGCCAGCAGCCAATTAAGAGGGAGGGGTCAAGAGACCCAGTACTTC
TRBJ2-7 - TRBD2 TRBV4-3 CASSAQRGRTYEQYF TGCGCCAGCTCGGCCCAGCGGGGTCGGACCTACGAGCAGTACTTC
TRBJ2-6 - - TRBV4-1 CASSQGNPSSGANVLTF TGCGCCAGCAGCCAAGGGAACCCCAGCTCTGGGGCCAACGTCCTGACTTTC
TRBJ1-2 once - TRBV6-5 CASRSPATLPYGYTF TGTGCCAGTCGGTCCCCCGCTACACTCCCCTATGGCTACACCTTC
TRBJ1-1 - - TRBV5-1 CASSLGPTGEAFF TGCGCCAGCAGCTTGGGTCCCACGGGGGAAGCTTTCTTT
TRBJ2-3 few - TRBV29-1 CSVEVEGSSADTQYF TGCAGCGTTGAAGTAGAAGGGTCCAGTGCAGATACGCAGTATTTT
TRBJ2-7 - - TRBV4-3 CASSQGRYYEQYF TGCGCCAGCAGCCAGGGACGGTACTACGAGCAGTACTTC
TRBJ1-2 - - TRBV27 CASSFRGGGYTF TGTGCCAGCAGTTTTCGGGGGGGTGGCTACACCTTC
TRBJ1-2 once - TRBV6-5 CASSFSDSPYGYTF TGTGCCAGCAGTTTTTCGGACAGTCCCTATGGCTACACCTTC
TRBJ2-7 few TRBD1 TRBV30 CAWSFSFPGTGSYEQYF TGTGCCTGGAGTTTCTCATTTCCCGGGACAGGGAGTTACGAGCAGTACTTC
TRBJ2-2 - TRBD2 TRBV5-1 CASMMWASGRSGELFF TGCGCCAGCATGATGTGGGCTAGCGGGAGATCCGGGGAGCTGTTTTTT
TRBJ1-4 few TRBD1 TRBV2 CASSVSGGDEKLFF TGTGCCAGCAGTGTTTCAGGGGGAGATGAAAAACTGTTTTTT
TRBJ2-7 - TRBD2 TRBV18 CASSPNAGEGEQYF TGTGCCAGCTCACCAAACGCGGGAGAGGGGGAGCAGTACTTC
TRBJ2-6 once - TRBV5-4 CASSLGALGLGGANVLTF TGTGCCAGCAGCTTAGGTGCCTTAGGGCTGGGAGGGGCCAACGTCCTGACTTTC
TRBJ1-1 - - TRBV25-1 CASSGRVIPEAFF TGTGCCAGCAGCGGCAGGGTAATCCCTGAAGCTTTCTTT
TRBJ2-3 - - TRBV28 CASEGIDTQYF TGTGCCAGCGAAGGGATAGATACGCAGTATTTT
TRBJ1-1 - - TRBV30 CAWARDTNTEAFF TGTGCCTGGGCGCGTGACACCAACACTGAAGCTTTCTTT
TRBJ1-2 - - TRBV4-1 CASSQARDSYGYTF TGCGCCAGCAGCCAAGCCCGGGACTCCTATGGCTACACCTTC
TRBJ1-3 - - TRBV5-4 CAVHPLSGNTIYF TGTGCCGTCCACCCTCTCTCTGGAAACACCATATATTTT